These T cell receptor beta chains were read from a single sample in a study of CD8 T cells in ankylosing spondylitis. Each CDR3 protein gets one entry after TCRdb re-called the 5' RACE reads with MiXCR. This sample carries fewer than 200,000 distinct CDR3 sequences, about a sixth of them seen once, and the ten largest clones take approximately 8%. Sequenced sample: blood, either unsorted or a sorted T cell fraction (not recorded which). Source of these receptors: a male donor with ankylosing spondylitis or in good health (not recorded which). CDR3s leave out the opening cysteine and the closing phenylalanine or tryptophan. The order of the fields is V gene, CDR3 protein.

V gene: TRBV13
CDR3 protein: ASSPRLAGFYEQY

V gene: TRBV29-1
CDR3 protein: SVERQYNEQF

V gene: TRBV19
CDR3 protein: ANSIGSGEMNTEAF

V gene: TRBV3-1
CDR3 protein: ASSQGLGAGSGDTQY

V gene: TRBV5-6
CDR3 protein: ASSLGQRLHLPLNYGYT

V gene: TRBV20-1
CDR3 protein: SARARLAGISYEQY

V gene: TRBV3-1
CDR3 protein: ASSPSEGGSTDTQY

V gene: TRBV12-3/TRBV12-4
CDR3 protein: ASSLETQY

V gene: TRBV30
CDR3 protein: ALGPGELF

V gene: TRBV6-1
CDR3 protein: ASSGFRETGELF

V gene: TRBV6-1
CDR3 protein: ASSRGSYYSNQPQH

V gene: TRBV11-2
CDR3 protein: ASSFGQGSGYT

V gene: TRBV2
CDR3 protein: ASCPMGTHTDTQY

V gene: TRBV28
CDR3 protein: ASKGQLNTEAF

V gene: TRBV13
CDR3 protein: ASSSPQGDYGYT

V gene: TRBV29-1
CDR3 protein: SVGLAGAHTDTQY

V gene: TRBV20-1
CDR3 protein: SAQTGSANTGELF

V gene: TRBV7-3
CDR3 protein: ASSPERLNEQF

V gene: TRBV20-1
CDR3 protein: SARGTYEQY

V gene: TRBV5-1
CDR3 protein: ASSSLGVSGANVLT

V gene: TRBV5-1
CDR3 protein: ASSLELAGGFNEQF

V gene: TRBV19
CDR3 protein: ASSRETRLPYEQY

V gene: TRBV28
CDR3 protein: ASSLESFRVSYEQY

V gene: TRBV5-1
CDR3 protein: ASSFHRDSGGTQY

V gene: TRBV2
CDR3 protein: ASSEERATYEQY

V gene: TRBV12-3/TRBV12-4
CDR3 protein: ASSFYGRGNQPQH

V gene: TRBV20-1
CDR3 protein: SASQVRGPRVQY

V gene: TRBV10-3
CDR3 protein: AIRSGSSYNEQF

V gene: TRBV20-1
CDR3 protein: SARGQGGRVNTDTQY

V gene: TRBV20-1
CDR3 protein: SATPPAGGVDTQY

V gene: TRBV7-8
CDR3 protein: ASSEKTAALYEQY

V gene: TRBV19
CDR3 protein: ASSTGQANTEAF

V gene: TRBV29-1
CDR3 protein: SVVVPGADEAF

V gene: TRBV7-9
CDR3 protein: ASSSFGYEQF

V gene: TRBV3-1
CDR3 protein: ASSQARQGGGGAF

V gene: TRBV20-1
CDR3 protein: CARDPRDRGRSYEQY

V gene: TRBV12-3/TRBV12-4
CDR3 protein: ASSLDQTSGTRY

V gene: TRBV5-4
CDR3 protein: ASSRDRESKY

V gene: TRBV3-1
CDR3 protein: ASSPQPGSYNEQF

V gene: TRBV29-1
CDR3 protein: SVLTSGLTDTQY

V gene: TRBV29-1
CDR3 protein: SVERAGTEAF

V gene: TRBV2
CDR3 protein: ASSEAEGYGDQPQH

V gene: TRBV28
CDR3 protein: ASSLTGGIT

V gene: TRBV11-2
CDR3 protein: ASSLLQASYEQY

V gene: TRBV6-4
CDR3 protein: ASKGLAGDYEQY

V gene: TRBV20-1
CDR3 protein: SVGNFGSPLH

V gene: TRBV6-6
CDR3 protein: ASTSTRLGEQY

V gene: TRBV10-3
CDR3 protein: AISGGQGANEKLF

V gene: TRBV29-1
CDR3 protein: SVGRIGEELF

V gene: TRBV30
CDR3 protein: AWTNNSATNEKLF

V gene: TRBV20-1
CDR3 protein: SALPTTSGRGLGFNEQF

V gene: TRBV30
CDR3 protein: SSRLLVADTQY

V gene: TRBV7-9
CDR3 protein: ASRTTGAYTDTQY

V gene: TRBV20-1
CDR3 protein: SARGLGGTYYEQY

V gene: TRBV7-9
CDR3 protein: ASSAGGSNTEAF

V gene: TRBV27
CDR3 protein: ATRLAGDTQY

V gene: TRBV2
CDR3 protein: ATLAGSSYNEQF

V gene: TRBV5-1
CDR3 protein: ASSLNRGNTGELF

V gene: TRBV5-1
CDR3 protein: ASSLAGQYTGELF